Shown below are 28 T cell receptor beta chains from a single sample sequenced in a study of T cell clonality in common variable immunodeficiency. The data were produced by immunoSEQ multiplex PCR, yet TCRdb's version contains in-frame clones alone and is incomplete. The repertoire yields under 65,000 clones, none seen only once; the top ten contain around 0.84%. Sequenced input: peripheral blood mononuclear cells. The receptors originated from a person between 18 and 75 years old in good health.

Many counts were recorded for this clone. The CDR3 here is CSAPTSGTFTDTQYF. The sequenced CDR3 bases are TGCAGTGCACCGACTAGCGGGACGTTTACAGATACG. The chain links TRBV20-1 to TRBJ2-3, with 11 positions matching TRBD2. The observed sequence ends 3 residues before the CDR3 terminus, with the missing tail filled in from the germline J gene. The CDR3 consists of 15 residues. V lost 6 bases, J lost 3 bases, and 8 bases stayed unmatched. Germline V gives CDR1 DFQATT, CDR2 SNEGSKA (reference sequence).

At least ten counts were recorded for this clone. The read terminates 3 residues ahead of where the CDR3 ends, so the germline J gene completes it. This chain uses TRBV18 with TRBJ1-4; D gene uncertain. V was shortened by 2 bases and J by 6 bases, with 4 bases between the two germline ends. The germline V gene encodes CDR1 KGHSH and CDR2 LQKENI. This CDR3 has 12 amino acids. CDR3 amino acids: CASSPADEKLFF. The part of the CDR3 DNA that was read is TGTGCCAGCTCACCAGCGGATGAAAAA.

This clone was counted only a few times. Partial CDR3 DNA: TGTGCCAGTAGTAGCAGGGACTCTTTCTATGGT. Amino acid sequence: CASSSRDSFYG. The full-length CDR3 reads as CASSSRDSFYGQYF. J is TRBJ2-4 and V is TRBV19, with TRBD2 as a possible D gene (6 bases). The read terminates 3 residues before the CDR3 end, so the remaining end is supplied by the germline J gene. Germline V gives CDR1 LNHDA, CDR2 SQIVND (reference sequence). The CDR3 extends over 14 amino acids.

This clone was found many times. The CDR3 extends 3 residues past the end of the read, so its final part is completed from the germline J gene. The V and J genes are TRBV19 and TRBJ2-7; 12 bases map to TRBD2. Germline-derived CDR1 and CDR2 are LNHDA and SQIVND (reference sequence). There are 15 residues in the CDR3. With 5 bases clipped from V and 5 bases from J, the junction kept 7 bases outside the gene matches. The chain's CDR3 is CASSPRTSGDNEQYF. The covered CDR3 bases are TGTGCCAGTAGTCCCCGGACTAGCGGGGATAACGAG. The complete variable domain, with remaining parts taken from reference TRBV19 and TRBJ2-7, reads DGGITQSPKYLFRKEGQNVTLSCEQNLNHDAMYWYRQDPGQGLRLIYYSQIVNDFQKGDIAEGYSVSREKKESFPLTVTSAQKNPTAFYLCASSPRTSGDNEQYFGPGTRLTVT.

This clone was found many times. The sequenced CDR3 bases are TGTGCCAGCAGTGCGCTAGGGGGGGGGAACACTGAA. Protein product: CASSALGGGNTE. The complete CDR3 sequence is CASSALGGGNTEAFF. The chain combines TRBV28 with TRBJ1-1; perhaps TRBD1 as D (6 bases). The sequenced fragment ends 3 residues before the CDR3 boundary, so the rest is inferred from the germline J gene. This CDR3 spans 15 amino acids. Germline-derived CDR1 and CDR2 are MDHEN and SYDVKM. V lost 5 bases and J lost 1, with 14 bases in between.

The sample holds many counts of this clone. The read stops 3 residues short of the end of the CDR3; the missing end is completed from the germline J gene. This chain uses TRBV20-1 with TRBJ2-4; possible D gene TRBD2, 6 bases. The germline V and J ends were trimmed by 5 bases and 5 bases, with 16 bases remaining between them. CDR1 and CDR2 from the germline V gene are DFQATT and SNEGSKA (reference sequence). The CDR3 consists of 14 residues. The sequenced CDR3 bases are TGCAGTGCTCGACCCCCGGGAGCGGAAAACATT. This translates into CSARPPGAENI. The CDR3 as a whole reads CSARPPGAENIQYF.

In this sample, this clone turned up many times. Read coverage stops 3 residues before the CDR3 terminus; the germline J gene supplies the remainder. The rearrangement joins TRBV6-1 to TRBJ2-3; D remains ambiguous. The CDR3 extends over 14 amino acids. CDR1 and CDR2 (germline): MNHNS, SASEGT. V lost 5 bases and J lost 4, with 13 bases in between. The CDR3 sequence: CASSQGGSADTQYF. CDR3 DNA (partial): TGTGCCAGCAGTCAAGGCGGATCAGCAGATACG.

The sample holds many counts of this clone. The CDR3 end falls 3 residues outside the read, so it is completed with the germline J gene. J is TRBJ2-3 and V is TRBV10-3; perhaps TRBD2 as D (5 bases). The CDR3 totals 15 residues. In germline, CDR1 is ENHRY, CDR2 SYGVKD. Deletions cut 4 bases from V and 6 bases from J, with 17 bases between. The part of the CDR3 DNA that was read is TGTGCCATCAGTGTCCTCGGGGTTGGTTTGGATACG. It specifies CAISVLGVGLDT. From start to end, the CDR3 is CAISVLGVGLDTQYF.

This clone is labeled medium-sized. Read coverage stops 3 residues before the CDR3 terminus; the germline J gene supplies the remainder. The rearrangement joins TRBV5-6 to TRBJ2-3; D remains unclear. This CDR3 is built from 11 residues. Germline V gives CDR1 SGHDT, CDR2 YYEEEE. Between the trimmed V and J ends, which lost 2 bases and 8 bases, there was a span of 6 bases. CDR3 DNA (partial): TGTGCCAGCAGCTTAAAAGCTACG. Its translation is CASSLKAT. The entire CDR3 protein is CASSLKATQYF.

This clone occurred many times. The CDR3 spells CSARVSGGSYEQYF. The covered CDR3 bases are TGCAGTGCTAGAGTGAGCGGGGGATCCTACGAG. The gene calls are TRBV20-1 and TRBJ2-7; 8 bases agree with TRBD2. The read finishes 3 residues shy of the CDR3 end, and the germline J gene is used to complete it. There are 14 residues in the CDR3. V lost 1 base and J lost 1; bases outside the gene matches: 3. Germline CDR1 reads DFQATT; CDR2 reads SNEGSKA (reference sequence).

The table lists this clone with many counts. CDR3 DNA (partial): TGCAGGGCCCATAGCGGGGGGCGCAATGAG. Translated: CRAHSGGRNE. The CDR3 as a whole reads CRAHSGGRNEQFF. The chain uses TRBV20-1 and TRBJ2-1; 10 bases match TRBD2. The read terminates 3 residues ahead of where the CDR3 ends, so the germline J gene completes it. The CDR3 runs 13 residues. Germline V gene sequence: CDR1 DFQATT, CDR2 SNEGSKA (reference sequence).

This clone occurred many times. The CDR3 extends 3 residues past the end of the read, so its final part is completed from the germline J gene. The genes are TRBV20-1 and TRBJ2-3, with TRBD1 as a possible D gene (6 bases). The CDR3 is 13 residues long. The germline V and J ends were trimmed by 0 bases and 2 bases, with 6 bases remaining between them. Germline CDR1 DFQATT, CDR2 SNEGSKA (reference sequence). CDR3 residues: CSAREGATDTQYF. CDR3 bases read: TGCAGTGCTAGAGAGGGGGCCACAGATACG.

Ten or more counts support this clone. At one end, the junction sequence differs from germline, possibly due to a read error. The CDR3 end is not reached by the read, which stops 3 residues before it; the germline J gene fills it in. This chain joins TRBV4-2 and TRBJ2-3; 11 bases fit TRBD2. The CDR3 extends over 17 amino acids. CDR1 and CDR2 (germline): LGHNA, YNFKEQ. Here the CDR3 reads CASSQEGISGGADTQYF. CDR3 bases read: TGCGCCAGCAGCCAAGAAGGGATTAGCGGGGGGGCAGATACG.

This clone came up many times. The sequenced fragment ends 3 residues before the CDR3 boundary, so the rest is inferred from the germline J gene. The chain combines TRBV19 with TRBJ1-4; D unclear. The CDR3 totals 14 residues. The V end was cut by 3 bases, the J end by 5 bases, with 10 bases between. Per the germline V gene, CDR1 is LNHDA and CDR2 is SQIVND (reference sequence). Partial CDR3 DNA: TGTGCCAGTAGTATCGCAGTCGCCAATGAAAAA. Translation: CASSIAVANEK. The complete CDR3 reads CASSIAVANEKLFF.

Ten or more counts support this clone. The CDR3 end is not reached by the read, which stops 3 residues before it; the germline J gene fills it in. The chain couples TRBV19 to TRBJ2-2; a weak D match, TRBD2 (6 bases). The CDR3 covers 17 residues. V was shortened by 3 bases and J by 7 bases, with 21 bases between the two germline ends. Germline V gene lookup returns CDR1 LNHDA and CDR2 SQIVND (reference sequence). CDR3 DNA (partial): TGTGCCAGTAGTATTTTAAGGCGGCAGGGAGGTAGCGGGGAG. This translates into CASSILRRQGGSGE. The whole CDR3 sequence reads CASSILRRQGGSGELFF.

This clone has at least ten counts. Read coverage stops 3 residues before the CDR3 terminus; the germline J gene supplies the remainder. The rearrangement joins TRBV30 to TRBJ2-3, with 8 nucleotides matching TRBD2. V was pared by 4 bases and J by 8 bases, with 2 bases of the junction left unmatched. The CDR3 length is 11 residues. CDR1 and CDR2 (germline): GTSNPN, SVGIG (reference sequence). The CDR3 loop is CAWTLAGTQYF. The covered CDR3 bases are TGTGCCTGGACCCTAGCGGGTACG.

This clone was seen ten or more times. The read comes to an end 3 residues before the CDR3 does, leaving the germline J gene to fill in the end. This chain links TRBV18 with TRBJ2-7; D not resolved. V lost 6 bases and J 4 bases, leaving 22 bases between the germline ends. The germline V gene has CDR1 KGHSH and CDR2 LQKENI. The CDR3 covers 16 residues. Incomplete CDR3 DNA: TGTGCCAGCTCCGCCATTTCGGGTCAGTTTGAGTACGAG. It translates to CASSAISGQFEYE. The full-length CDR3 reads as CASSAISGQFEYEQYF. The full variable domain, its missing parts supplied by reference TRBV18 and TRBJ2-7, is NAGVMQNPRHLVRRRGQEARLRCSPMKGHSHVYWYRQLPEEGLKFMVYLQKENIIDESGMPKERFSAEFPKEGPSILRIQQVVRGDSAAYFCASSAISGQFEYEQYFGPGTRLTVT.

A remark on this clone: Read sequence stops 3 residues before the CDR3 end, and the germline J gene provides the missing end. V gene TRBV7-8 combines with J gene TRBJ2-3; no clear D gene. The CDR3 runs 16 residues. Per germline, CDR1 SGHVS and CDR2 FQNEAQ. The covered CDR3 bases are TGTGCCAGCAGCTTTAGGGCCCTCGGCAGCAATCAGCCG. Amino acids: CASSFRALGSNQP. Given in full, the CDR3 is CASSFRALGSNQPQYF.

With regard to this clone: A much larger clone sits a single nucleotide away, making a read error possible. The read ends 3 residues shy of where the CDR3 ends; the end is completed using the germline J gene. The chain couples TRBV19 to TRBJ1-4, with 8 positions matching TRBD1. Per the germline V gene, CDR1 is LNHDA and CDR2 is SQIVND (reference sequence). This CDR3 has 19 amino acids. The CDR3 DNA, read in part, is TGTGCCAGTAGTATAGTCGGACAGGGTAGGGGCTCTGGGGCCAACGTA. Residues: CASSIVGQGRGSGANV. The CDR3 reads in full as CASSIVGQGRGSGANVLFF.

This clone has ten or more counts. Read data end 3 residues before the CDR3 end; the end is taken from the germline J gene. This sequence joins TRBV20-1 and TRBJ2-1; TRBD2 matches 7 bases. From germline, CDR1 is DFQATT and CDR2 SNEGSKA (reference sequence). The trim removed 0 bases at V and 0 bases at J, leaving 11 bases unmatched. CDR3 length: 18 amino acids. CDR3 sequence reads: CSARDGERGGFSYNEQFF. The sequenced part of the CDR3 DNA is TGCAGTGCTAGAGATGGAGAGCGGGGCGGCTTCTCCTACAATGAG.

The sample holds many counts of this clone. Compared with germline, one end of the junction differs, possibly owing to a read error. The read ends 3 residues early relative to the CDR3; the germline J gene fills the gap. This chain connects TRBV29-1 to TRBJ2-7, with TRBD2 matching over 7 bases. There are 14 residues in the CDR3. CDR1 is SQVTM and CDR2 is ANQGSEA in the germline V gene. The CDR3 sequence is CGVEGLADSYEQYF. CDR3 DNA (partial): TGCGGCGTTGAAGGGCTAGCGGACTCCTACGAG.

This clone has more than one count but fewer than ten. The read finishes 3 residues shy of the CDR3 end, and the germline J gene is used to complete it. The chain employs TRBV5-5 and TRBJ1-5; perhaps TRBD1 as D (5 bases). V was shortened by 1 base and J by 8 bases, with 16 bases between the two germline ends. The CDR3 consists of 15 residues. Looked up from germline, CDR1 is SGHKS and CDR2 is YYEKEE (reference sequence). The CDR3 spells CASSLSLGPGEPQHF. Partial CDR3 DNA: TGTGCCAGCAGCTTGTCTCTTGGCCCGGGGGAGCCC.

Many counts were recorded for this clone. The read terminates 3 residues before the CDR3 end, so the remaining end is supplied by the germline J gene. The chain links TRBV20-1 to TRBJ1-4, with 7 nucleotides matching TRBD1. V was pared by 1 base and J by 3 bases, with 2 bases of the junction left unmatched. The CDR3 runs 14 residues. Looked up from germline, CDR1 is DFQATT and CDR2 is SNEGSKA (reference sequence). The part of the CDR3 DNA that was read is TGCAGTGCTAGAGGGGACAGCGCTAATGAAAAA. It specifies CSARGDSANEK. The entire CDR3 sequence reads CSARGDSANEKLFF.

There are many counts of this clone. The sequence runs out 3 residues before the end of the CDR3; the remainder is reconstructed from the germline J gene. The genes are TRBV9 and TRBJ2-2; TRBD1 matches 7 bases. CDR3 length: 16 residues. With V trimmed by 0 bases and J by 3 bases, 5 bases remained unmatched. Germline V lookup: CDR1 SGDLS, CDR2 YYNGEE. This CDR3 is CASSVGDSFYTGELFF. The sequenced CDR3 bases are TGTGCCAGCAGCGTAGGGGACAGCTTTTACACCGGGGAG.

This clone was detected ten times or more. From the germline J gene comes the end of the CDR3, since the read stops 3 residues before it. This sequence joins TRBV20-1 and TRBJ1-1, with 7 bases fitting TRBD1. Germline CDR1 reads DFQATT; CDR2 reads SNEGSKA (reference sequence). The CDR3 is 12 residues long. Losses at the gene ends were 6 bases for V and 0 bases for J; bases not matched to a gene: 1. The covered CDR3 bases are TGCAGTGCCAGGGGGATGAACACTGAA. Its translation: CSARGMNTE. The full CDR3 protein is CSARGMNTEAFF.

This clone has a handful of counts. The read ends 3 residues shy of where the CDR3 ends; the end is completed using the germline J gene. J is TRBJ2-3 and V is TRBV19; perhaps TRBD1 as D (8 bases). The CDR3 is 14 residues long. Germline V lookup: CDR1 LNHDA, CDR2 SQIVND (reference sequence). CDR3 DNA (partial): TGTGCCAGTAGTATGGACAGGGAGGGCGAGACG. Protein sequence: CASSMDREGET. The complete CDR3 sequence is CASSMDREGETQYF. The full variable domain, rest sourced from reference TRBV19 and TRBJ2-3, is DGGITQSPKYLFRKEGQNVTLSCEQNLNHDAMYWYRQDPGQGLRLIYYSQIVNDFQKGDIAEGYSVSREKKESFPLTVTSAQKNPTAFYLCASSMDREGETQYFGPGTRLTVL.

This clone came up many times. From the germline J gene comes the end of the CDR3, since the read stops 3 residues before it. The J gene is TRBJ2-2, the V gene TRBV11-3, with D perhaps TRBD1 (5 bases). From germline, CDR1 is SGHNT and CDR2 YENEEA. V lost 6 bases and J lost 2, with 7 bases in between. The CDR3 runs 13 residues. The covered CDR3 bases are TGTGCCAGCAGGGACACCAACACCGGGGAG. It translates to CASRDTNTGE. The complete CDR3 protein is CASRDTNTGELFF.

The sample holds many counts of this clone. CDR3 DNA (partial): TGCGCCAGCAGTGAGTTTTTAACCGGGGAG. It encodes CASSEFLTGE. The full CDR3 protein is CASSEFLTGELFF. V and J are TRBV10-2 and TRBJ2-2; no firm D call. The CDR3 extends 3 residues past the end of the read, so its final part is completed from the germline J gene. V was trimmed by 1 base and J by 5 bases, leaving 5 bases between them. Germline V gene sequence: CDR1 WSHSY, CDR2 SAAADI. The CDR3 spans 13 residues.